The 7 T cell receptor beta chains below all came from one sample that was sequenced in a study of blood T cell repertoires in COVID-19. Clones were sequenced by immunoSEQ multiplex PCR, and TCRdb holds only the in-frame ones, with some missing. This table holds approximately 160,000 clones, around 80% found once. Sequencing was done on a sample of PBMCs or T cells enriched from blood (not recorded which). Receptors were obtained from a woman between 50 and 59 years old in a cohort exposed to, infected with or recovered from COVID-19 (not recorded which).

This clone was counted a few times. The chain couples TRBV6-5 to TRBJ2-1; D remains unclear. From germline, CDR1 is MNHEY and CDR2 SVGAGI. This CDR3 is built from 13 residues. V lost 5 bases to trimming and J lost 5 bases, with 10 bases between them. In DNA form, the CDR3 reads TGTGCCAGCAGTCTTGGGCCAAACAATGAGCAGTTCTTC. Translation: CASSLGPNNEQFF.

This chain uses TRBV14 with TRBJ2-2; 8 bases agree with TRBD2. CDR1 is SGHDN, CDR2 FVKESK, per germline. CDR3 length: 15 amino acids. V shed 2 bases, J shed 3 bases, and the junction held 2 bases outside the gene matches. In DNA form, the CDR3 reads TGTGCCAGCAGCCAACGGACTAGCTACACCGGGGAGCTGTTTTTT. This encodes CASSQRTSYTGELFF.

The table lists this clone with a count of one. The rearrangement links TRBV15 to TRBJ1-4; D is perhaps TRBD1 (5 bases). The CDR3 runs 12 residues. Germline V gives CDR1 LNHNV, CDR2 YYDKDF (reference sequence). V lost 10 bases and J lost 7, with 13 bases in between. CDR3 sequence (DNA): TGTGCCATCGGGAGGGGTGTTGAAAAACTGTTTTTT. Translation gives CAIGRGVEKLFF.

The V and J genes are TRBV19 and TRBJ2-4, with D unresolved. The ends were cut back, 7 bases at V and 8 bases at J, with 15 bases in the middle. CDR3 length: 13 residues. The germline V gene has CDR1 LNHDA and CDR2 SQIVND (reference sequence). The CDR3 region is CASKDGLEYIQYF. CDR3 DNA: TGTGCCAGTAAAGATGGGCTTGAGTACATTCAGTACTTC.

The chain joins TRBV6-2 or TRBV6-3 to TRBJ2-3, with TRBD2 matching 9 bases. CDR1 is MNHEY, CDR2 SVGEGT, per germline. The CDR3 is 16 amino acids. With V trimmed by 2 bases and J by 6 bases, 9 bases remained unmatched. CDR3 sequence (DNA): TGTGCCAGCAGTTACGAGGGGCTAGCGGGGTTGGATACGCAGTATTTT. It translates to CASSYEGLAGLDTQYF.

The chain joins TRBV10-2 to TRBJ1-3; no clear D. CDR3 length equals 14 residues. Per germline, CDR1 WSHSY and CDR2 SAAADI. V was trimmed by 8 bases and J by 3 bases, leaving 14 bases between them. CDR3 sequence (DNA): TGCGCCAGCCGGTCATCAGGCTATGGAAACACCATATATTTT. This translates into CASRSSGYGNTIYF.

The chain uses TRBV6-5 and TRBJ1-5, with no clear D. The germline gives CDR1 MNHEY, CDR2 SVGAGI. V was clipped by 7 bases and J by 6 bases, with 16 bases between them. This CDR3 region has 14 residues. In DNA form, the CDR3 reads TGTGCCAGCACTGTCAGAGGGCGGATTCAGCCCCAGCATTTT. Protein sequence: CASTVRGRIQPQHF.